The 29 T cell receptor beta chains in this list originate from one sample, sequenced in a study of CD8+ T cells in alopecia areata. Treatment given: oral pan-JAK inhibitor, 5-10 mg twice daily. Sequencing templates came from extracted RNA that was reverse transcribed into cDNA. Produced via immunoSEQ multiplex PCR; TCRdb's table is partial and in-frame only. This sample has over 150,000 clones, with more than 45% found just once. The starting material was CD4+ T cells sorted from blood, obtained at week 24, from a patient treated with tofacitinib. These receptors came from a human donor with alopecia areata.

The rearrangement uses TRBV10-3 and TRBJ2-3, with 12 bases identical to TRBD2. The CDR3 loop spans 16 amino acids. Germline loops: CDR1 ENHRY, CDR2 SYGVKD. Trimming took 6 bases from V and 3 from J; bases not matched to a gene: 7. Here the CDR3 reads CAISGLAGIRTDTQYF. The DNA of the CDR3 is TGTGCCATCAGCGGACTAGCGGGAATTCGGACAGATACGCAGTATTTT.

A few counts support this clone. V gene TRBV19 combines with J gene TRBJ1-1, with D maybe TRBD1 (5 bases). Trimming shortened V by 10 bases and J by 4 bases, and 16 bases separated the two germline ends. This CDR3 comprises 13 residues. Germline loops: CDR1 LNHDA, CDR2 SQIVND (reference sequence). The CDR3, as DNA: TGTGCCACCTCTCCAGGGATGGGCACTGAAGCTTTCTTT. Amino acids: CATSPGMGTEAFF.

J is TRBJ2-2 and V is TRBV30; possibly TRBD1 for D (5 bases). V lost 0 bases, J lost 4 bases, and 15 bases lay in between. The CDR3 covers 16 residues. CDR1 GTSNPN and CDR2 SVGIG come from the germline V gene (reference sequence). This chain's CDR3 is CAWSVMWQGGTGELFF. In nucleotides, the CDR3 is TGTGCCTGGAGTGTAATGTGGCAGGGTGGCACCGGGGAGCTGTTTTTT.

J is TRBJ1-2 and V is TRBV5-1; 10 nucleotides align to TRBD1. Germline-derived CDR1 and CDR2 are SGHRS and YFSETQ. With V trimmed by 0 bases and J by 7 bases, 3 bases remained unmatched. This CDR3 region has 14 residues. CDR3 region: CASSLGDRGFGYTF. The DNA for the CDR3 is TGCGCCAGCAGCTTGGGGGACAGGGGTTTTGGCTACACCTTC. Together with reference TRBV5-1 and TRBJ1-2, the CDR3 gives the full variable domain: KAGVTQTPRYLIKTRGQQVTLSCSPISGHRSVSWYQQTPGQGLQFLFEYFSETQRNKGNFPGRFSGRQFSNSRSEMNVSTLELGDSALYLCASSLGDRGFGYTFGSGTRLTVV.

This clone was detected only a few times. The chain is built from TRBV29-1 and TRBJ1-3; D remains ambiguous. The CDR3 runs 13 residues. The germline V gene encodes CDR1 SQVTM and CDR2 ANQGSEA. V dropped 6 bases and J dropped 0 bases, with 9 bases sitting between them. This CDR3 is CSVSPRSGNTIYF. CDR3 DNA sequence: TGCAGCGTGTCACCACGCTCTGGAAACACCATATATTTT.

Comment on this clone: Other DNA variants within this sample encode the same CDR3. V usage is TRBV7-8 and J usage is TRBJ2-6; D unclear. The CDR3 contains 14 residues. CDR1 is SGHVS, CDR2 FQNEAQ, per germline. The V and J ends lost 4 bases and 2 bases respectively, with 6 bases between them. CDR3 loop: CASSSAAGANVLTF. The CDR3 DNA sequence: TGTGCCAGCAGCTCGGCCGCTGGGGCCAACGTCCTGACTTTC. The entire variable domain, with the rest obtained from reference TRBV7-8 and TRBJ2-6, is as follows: GAGVSQSPRYKVAKRGQDVALRCDPISGHVSLFWYQQALGQGPEFLTYFQNEAQLDKSGLPSDRFFAERPEGSVSTLKIQRTQQEDSAVYLCASSSAAGANVLTFGAGSRLTVL.

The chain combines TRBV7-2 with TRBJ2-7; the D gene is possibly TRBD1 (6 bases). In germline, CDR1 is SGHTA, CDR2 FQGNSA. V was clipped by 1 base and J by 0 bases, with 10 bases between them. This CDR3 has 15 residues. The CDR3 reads CASSLGQERSYEQYF. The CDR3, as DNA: TGTGCCAGCAGCTTAGGACAGGAGCGCTCCTACGAGCAGTACTTC.

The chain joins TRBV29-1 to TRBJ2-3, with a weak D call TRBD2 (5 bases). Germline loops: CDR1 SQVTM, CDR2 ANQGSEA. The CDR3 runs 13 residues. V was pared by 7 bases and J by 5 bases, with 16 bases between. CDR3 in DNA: TGCAGCGGGGGAGTTCGTTTGGGAGATACGCAGTATTTT. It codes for CSGGVRLGDTQYF.

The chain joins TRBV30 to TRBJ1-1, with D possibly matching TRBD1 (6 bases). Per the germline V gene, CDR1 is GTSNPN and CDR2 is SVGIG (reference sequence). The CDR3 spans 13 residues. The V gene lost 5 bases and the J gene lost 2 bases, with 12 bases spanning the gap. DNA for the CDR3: TGTGCCTGGCCTGGGACACCAAACACTGAAGCTTTCTTT. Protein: CAWPGTPNTEAFF.

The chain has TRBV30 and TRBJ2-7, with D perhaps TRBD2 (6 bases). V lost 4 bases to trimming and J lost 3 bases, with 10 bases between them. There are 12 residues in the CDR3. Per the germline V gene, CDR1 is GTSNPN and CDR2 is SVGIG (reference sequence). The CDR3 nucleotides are TGTGCCTGGACTACCGGGAGCTACGAGCAGTACTTC. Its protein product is CAWTTGSYEQYF.

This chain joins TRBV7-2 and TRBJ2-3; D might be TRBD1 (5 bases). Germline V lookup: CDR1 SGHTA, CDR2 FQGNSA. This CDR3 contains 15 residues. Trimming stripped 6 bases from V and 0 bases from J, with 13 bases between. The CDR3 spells CASSLRGRSTDTQYF. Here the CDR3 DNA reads TGTGCCAGCAGTCTTAGGGGCCGCAGCACAGATACGCAGTATTTT.

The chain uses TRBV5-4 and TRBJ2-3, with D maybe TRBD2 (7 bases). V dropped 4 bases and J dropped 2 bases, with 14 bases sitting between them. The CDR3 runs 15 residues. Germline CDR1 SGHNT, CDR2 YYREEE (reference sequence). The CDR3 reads CASSPRGQTTDTQYF. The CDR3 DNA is TGTGCCAGCAGCCCGCGGGGGCAGACCACAGATACGCAGTATTTT.

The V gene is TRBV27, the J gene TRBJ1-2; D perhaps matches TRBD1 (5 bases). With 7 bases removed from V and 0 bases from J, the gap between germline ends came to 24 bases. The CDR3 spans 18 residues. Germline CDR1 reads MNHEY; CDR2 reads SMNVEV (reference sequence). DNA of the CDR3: TGTGCCAGCATAATGTGGGGCGTAGTCAACCCCGCTAACTATGGCTACACCTTC. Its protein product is CASIMWGVVNPANYGYTF.

CDR3: CASSPGWGQSYGYTF. The CDR3 DNA follows: TGCGCCAGCAGCCCCGGCTGGGGACAGTCCTATGGCTACACCTTC. This rearrangement joins TRBV4-1 to TRBJ1-2; 7 positions agree with TRBD1. Germline lookup yields CDR1 MGHRA and CDR2 YSYEKL. This CDR3 spans 15 amino acids. The ends lost 4 bases at V and 4 bases at J; junction bases unmatched: 9.

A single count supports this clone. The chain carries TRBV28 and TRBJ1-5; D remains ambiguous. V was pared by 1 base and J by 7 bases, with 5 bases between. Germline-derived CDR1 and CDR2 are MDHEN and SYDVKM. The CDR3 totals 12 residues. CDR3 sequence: CASSLLDQPQHF. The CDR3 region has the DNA TGTGCCAGCAGTTTATTAGACCAGCCCCAGCATTTT.

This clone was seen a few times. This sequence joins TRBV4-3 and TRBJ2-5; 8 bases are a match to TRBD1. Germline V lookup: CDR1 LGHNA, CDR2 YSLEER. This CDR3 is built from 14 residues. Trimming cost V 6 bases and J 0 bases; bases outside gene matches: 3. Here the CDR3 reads CASSRTGNQETQYF. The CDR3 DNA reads TGCGCCAGCAGTAGGACAGGGAACCAAGAGACCCAGTACTTC.

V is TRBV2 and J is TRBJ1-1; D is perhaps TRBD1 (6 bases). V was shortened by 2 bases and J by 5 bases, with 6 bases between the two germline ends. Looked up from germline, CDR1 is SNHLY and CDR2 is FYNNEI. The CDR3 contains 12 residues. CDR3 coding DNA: TGTGCCAGCAGTGAACAGGGGACTGAAGCTTTCTTT. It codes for CASSEQGTEAFF.

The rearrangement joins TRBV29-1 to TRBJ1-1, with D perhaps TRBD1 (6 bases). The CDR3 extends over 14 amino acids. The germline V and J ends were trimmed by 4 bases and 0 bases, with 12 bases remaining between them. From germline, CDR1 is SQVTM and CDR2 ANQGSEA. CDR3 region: CSVGYRTVNTEAFF. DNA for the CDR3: TGCAGCGTTGGGTACAGGACAGTGAACACTGAAGCTTTCTTT.

For the CDR3, the DNA is TGTGCCATCGGTGGACATGGAGAGACCCAGTACTTC. It encodes CAIGGHGETQYF. The chain employs TRBV10-3 and TRBJ2-5, with D perhaps matching TRBD1 (5 bases). Germline V gives CDR1 ENHRY, CDR2 SYGVKD. Trimming cost V 8 bases and J 4 bases, with 11 bases left between them. The CDR3 runs 12 residues.

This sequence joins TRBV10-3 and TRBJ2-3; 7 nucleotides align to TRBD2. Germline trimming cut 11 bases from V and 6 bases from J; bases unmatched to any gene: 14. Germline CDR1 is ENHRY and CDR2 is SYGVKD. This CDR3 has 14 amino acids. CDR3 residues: CALRAAGDMDTQYF. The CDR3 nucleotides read TGTGCCTTAAGGGCGGCGGGAGATATGGATACGCAGTATTTT.

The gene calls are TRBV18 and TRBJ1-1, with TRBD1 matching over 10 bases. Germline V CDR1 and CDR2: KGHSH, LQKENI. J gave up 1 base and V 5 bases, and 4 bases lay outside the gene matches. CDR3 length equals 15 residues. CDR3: CASSETGGPNTEAFF. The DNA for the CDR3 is TGTGCCAGCTCAGAGACAGGGGGCCCGAACACTGAAGCTTTCTTT.

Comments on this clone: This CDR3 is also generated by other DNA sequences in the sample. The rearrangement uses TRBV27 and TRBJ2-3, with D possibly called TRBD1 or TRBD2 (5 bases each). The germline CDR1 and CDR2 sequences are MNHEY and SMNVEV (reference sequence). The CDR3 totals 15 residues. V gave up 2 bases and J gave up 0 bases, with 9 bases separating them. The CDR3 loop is CASSLRGQSTDTQYF. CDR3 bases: TGTGCCAGCAGTTTACGGGGCCAAAGCACAGATACGCAGTATTTT.

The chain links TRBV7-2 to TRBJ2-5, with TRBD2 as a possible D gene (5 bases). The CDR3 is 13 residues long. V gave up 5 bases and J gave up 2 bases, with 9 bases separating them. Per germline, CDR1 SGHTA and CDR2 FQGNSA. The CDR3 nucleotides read TGTGCCAGCAGCAGATCGGGGCAAGAGACCCAGTACTTC. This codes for CASSRSGQETQYF.

CDR3 residues: CASSVVAGANYGYTF. The CDR3 DNA sequence: TGTGCCAGCAGCGTCGTAGCAGGAGCTAACTATGGCTACACCTTC. V is TRBV9 and J is TRBJ1-2; D is unclear. The V gene's germline CDR1 is SGDLS and CDR2 YYNGEE. The V end was cut by 2 bases, the J end by 0 bases, with 11 bases between. The CDR3 is 15 residues long.

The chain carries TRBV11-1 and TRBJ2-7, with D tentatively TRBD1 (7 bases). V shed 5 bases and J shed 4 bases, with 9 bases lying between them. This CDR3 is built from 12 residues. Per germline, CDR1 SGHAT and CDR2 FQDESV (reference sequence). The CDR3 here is CASSAGQYEQYF. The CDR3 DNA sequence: TGTGCCAGCAGCGCGGGACAGTACGAGCAGTACTTC.

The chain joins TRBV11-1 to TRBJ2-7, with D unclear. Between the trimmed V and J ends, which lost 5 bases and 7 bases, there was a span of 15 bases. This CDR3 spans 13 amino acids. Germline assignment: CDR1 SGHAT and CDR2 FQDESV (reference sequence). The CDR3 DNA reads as TGTGCCAGCAGCCCCGACCTCCGGACGGAGCAGTACTTC. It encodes CASSPDLRTEQYF.

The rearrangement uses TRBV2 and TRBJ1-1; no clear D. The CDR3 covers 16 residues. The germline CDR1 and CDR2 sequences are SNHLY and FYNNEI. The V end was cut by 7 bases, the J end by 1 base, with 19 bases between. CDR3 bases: TGTGCCAGCAAAGGCAGGCTGGGCATGAGGAACACTGAAGCTTTCTTT. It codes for CASKGRLGMRNTEAFF. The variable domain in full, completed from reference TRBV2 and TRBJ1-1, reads EPEVTQTPSHQVTQMGQEVILRCVPISNHLYFYWYRQILGQKVEFLVSFYNNEISEKSEIFDDQFSVERPDGSNFTLKIRSTKLEDSAMYFCASKGRLGMRNTEAFFGQGTRLTVV.

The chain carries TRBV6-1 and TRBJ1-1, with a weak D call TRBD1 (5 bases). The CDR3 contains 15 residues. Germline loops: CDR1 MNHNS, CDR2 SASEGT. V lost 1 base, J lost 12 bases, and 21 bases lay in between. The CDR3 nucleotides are TGTGCCAGCAGTGAAGTGTGGGGGTCCCTCCCGGGGTCTTTCTTT. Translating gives CASSEVWGSLPGSFF.

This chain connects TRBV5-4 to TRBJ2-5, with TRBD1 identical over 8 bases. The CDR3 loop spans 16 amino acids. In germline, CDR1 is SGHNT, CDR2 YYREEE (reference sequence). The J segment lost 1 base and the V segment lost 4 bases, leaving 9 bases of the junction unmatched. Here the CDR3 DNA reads TGTGCCAGCAGCCCGGGTTTAGGACAGGGCCAAGAGACCCAGTACTTC. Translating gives CASSPGLGQGQETQYF.